This T cell receptor (beta chain) was identified in a study of blood T cell repertoires in COVID-19. Whole-study context: There were acute and convalescent COVID-19 samples, and they came from the United States, Italy and Spain. In each case, the material was cDNA or gDNA derived from T cells, B-cell-depleted T cells, or PBMCs.

Germline assignment: CDR1 MNHEY and CDR2 SVGAGI. The CDR3 covers 15 residues. Trimming took 6 bases from V and 7 from J; bases not matched to a gene: 7. Methods used by the authors: Reference gene primer amplification gave estimated nucleated cell counts. Profiling relied on immunoSEQ multiplex PCR, and the TCRdb table lists in-frame clones only, not all of them. V and J calls and clone size are those listed in that table; D and trimming were worked out from the DNA. This table has around 100,000 clones, 75% to 90% appearing once. The V and J genes are TRBV6-5 and TRBJ2-2; TRBD2 matches at 11 bases. The source of this sequence is a woman of 80 years or more with acute or convalescent COVID-19. The sequencing input was peripheral blood. The CDR3 here is CASSVSGGAGGELFF. In DNA form, the CDR3 reads TGTGCCAGCAGCGTTAGCGGGGGGGCCGGCGGGGAGCTGTTTTTT.